The sequence of this TCR beta chain was determined in a study of regulatory T cells in long-lasting Graves disease. Time point of the sample: newly diagnosed GD, antithyroid drugs for less than 3 months. Researchers made the TCR library from RNA that was extracted from PBMCs. The collection involved drawing roughly 10 milliliters of peripheral blood into EDTA tubes. In its sample, this clonotype was seen many times. At one of its ends the junction is not consistent with the germline gene, which may arise from a read error. Germline-derived CDR1 and CDR2 are SNHLY and FYNNEI. The CDR3 is made up of 16 amino acids. Arm-PCR of CDR3 regions with iRepertoire HTBI primers generated TCR beta libraries. TCRdb re-derived calls from the multiplex PCR reads in MiXCR, one entry per CDR3 protein. The sample includes approximately 390,000 distinct CDR3 sequences, 15% to 20% of them seen just once. This sample also appeared in a second study, on T cells in Graves' hyperthyroidism and ophthalmopathy.

Source: peripheral blood mononuclear cells (PBMCs), taken at new diagnosis, from a patient treated with antithyroid drugs. The genes are TRBV2 and TRBJ2-1, with 8 bases identical to TRBD1. The TCR was taken from a young woman with Graves disease. The CDR3 nucleotides read TGTGCCGGCAGTCCACCGGGACAGGTAACCTACAATGAGCAGTTCTTC. It yields the protein CAGSPPGQVTYNEQFF.